Below, 2 T cell receptor beta chains from the same sample are listed, as sequenced in a study of T cell responses to AZD1222 COVID-19 vaccine. Some clones are missing from TCRdb's copy, which holds only in-frame ones; the method was immunoSEQ multiplex PCR. The profile covers some 120,000 clones, with roughly nine tenths appearing a single time and roughly 4.5% taken by the ten largest. The sequenced sample was peripheral blood, obtained on day 0 of AZD1222 vaccination. The receptors stem from an adult in good health.

V gene TRBV6-1 combines with J gene TRBJ2-1; weak D call: TRBD2 (5 bases). V lost 3 bases and J lost 4, with 13 bases in between. The germline V gene encodes CDR1 MNHNS and CDR2 SASEGT. The CDR3 is made up of 15 amino acids. The CDR3: CASSERADVYNEQFF. CDR3 bases: TGTGCCAGCAGTGAGAGGGCGGATGTGTACAATGAGCAGTTCTTC.

The table lists this clone with a few counts. The chain carries TRBV19 and TRBJ2-7; D is ambiguous. Germline V lookup: CDR1 LNHDA, CDR2 SQIVND (reference sequence). CDR3 length equals 16 residues. V dropped 5 bases and J dropped 0 bases, with 17 bases sitting between them. CDR3 region: CASSSRTTTFSYEQYF. In DNA, the CDR3 is TGTGCCAGTAGTTCCCGGACGACCACCTTCTCCTACGAGCAGTACTTC.